The clone carrying this T cell receptor (beta chain) has only a few counts. Its antigen is not known. The PBMCs had their origin in approximately 10 ml of fresh peripheral blood. The data were taken from a study of T cells in Graves' hyperthyroidism and ophthalmopathy. Study as a whole: Before any treatment, at initial diagnosis, peripheral blood was collected.

Study conclusions and caveats: The majority of expanded thyroid clonotypes above 0.001 also appeared in blood.

RNA transcripts provided the source from which TCR beta CDR3 regions were amplified. First-round RT-PCR of the TCR CDR3 relied on the HTBI primer set. MiXCR, applied by TCRdb to the multiplex PCR reads, yields one record per CDR3 protein. The sample carries approximately 570,000 distinct CDR3 sequences, just under 20% recorded once. Germline V gives CDR1 MNHNS, CDR2 SASEGT. V lost 6 bases to trimming and J lost 5 bases; unmatched junction nucleotides: 11. The CDR3 extends over 16 amino acids. This rearrangement joins TRBV6-1 to TRBJ1-4; 8 nucleotides agree with TRBD1. The receptor was derived from a man aged 40-55 years with Graves' ophthalmopathy. The sequencing input was blood. The CDR3 DNA reads TGTGCCAGCAGCTACGGACAGGGTTTTACCAATGAAAAACTGTTTTTT. It translates to CASSYGQGFTNEKLFF.